The present TCR beta chain was sequenced within a study of brain T cells in children with intractable seizures. Generated by immunoSEQ multiplex PCR, the TCRdb table keeps only in-frame clones and is missing some. The sample holds hundreds of thousands of clones, approximately 93% seen once. Comments on this clone: Its antigen is unidentified.

J lost 0 bases, V lost 4 bases, and 8 bases had no gene match. CDR1 and CDR2 (germline): SQVTM, ANQGSEA. CDR3 length: 16 residues. Findings and limits, study-wide: Clones missing pre-surgery may reflect undersampling of that blood sample.

Documented time point: blood from clinic visit 5 months post-surgery; TSC patient then seizure free. Surgery cases with the highest brain T cell transcript signatures were chosen for sequencing. Before surgery, patients took at least one anti-epileptic drug. Sample: peripheral blood, taken about 5 months after surgery. The TCR originated in a boy younger than two with tuberous sclerosis and intractable seizures. This chain connects TRBV29-1 to TRBJ2-1; the match to TRBD2 covers 8 bases. The CDR3 reads CSVVLAEHPSYNEQFF. DNA for the CDR3: TGCAGCGTTGTACTAGCGGAACACCCCTCCTACAATGAGCAGTTCTTC.